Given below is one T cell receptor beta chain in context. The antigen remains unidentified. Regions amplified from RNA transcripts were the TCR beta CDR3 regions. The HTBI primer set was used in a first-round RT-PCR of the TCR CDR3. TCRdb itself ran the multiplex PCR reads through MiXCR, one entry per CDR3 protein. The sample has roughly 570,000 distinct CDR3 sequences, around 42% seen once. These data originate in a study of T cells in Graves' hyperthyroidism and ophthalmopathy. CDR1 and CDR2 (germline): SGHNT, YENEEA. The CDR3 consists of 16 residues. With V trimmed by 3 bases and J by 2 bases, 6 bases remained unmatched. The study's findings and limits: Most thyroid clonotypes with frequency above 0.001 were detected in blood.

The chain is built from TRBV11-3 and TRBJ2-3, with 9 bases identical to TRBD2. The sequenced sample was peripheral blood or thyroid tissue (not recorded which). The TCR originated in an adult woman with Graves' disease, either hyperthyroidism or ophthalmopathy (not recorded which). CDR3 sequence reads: CASSLYSGSLTDTQYF. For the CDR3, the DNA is TGTGCCAGCAGCTTGTATAGCGGGAGCCTCACAGATACGCAGTATTTT.